Listed here are 10 T cell receptor beta chains from one sample, sequenced in a study of blood T cells in healthy people across ages. A second roughly 7 to 11 cycle PCR used barcoded and J-beta primers. MiXCR was run by TCRdb on the 5' RACE reads, yielding one entry per CDR3 protein. The sample holds hundreds of thousands of distinct CDR3 sequences; 58% are singletons and the top ten take approximately 23%. The source material was blood. All receptors derive from a man aged 25 to 40 in good health.

This chain joins TRBV20-1 and TRBJ2-3; D perhaps matches TRBD1 (6 bases). V gave up 0 bases and J gave up 4 bases, with 11 bases separating them. CDR1 is DFQATT and CDR2 is SNEGSKA in the germline V gene (reference sequence). The CDR3 consists of 14 residues. CDR3 bases: TGCAGTGCTAGAGAGCCGACAGGCGCAGATACGCAGTATTTT. Its translation is CSAREPTGADTQYF.

This sequence joins TRBV11-2 and TRBJ2-1, with 11 bases that match TRBD1. The CDR3 extends over 15 amino acids. V dropped 5 bases and J dropped 8; count of bases not matched to a gene: 8. Germline-derived CDR1 and CDR2 are SGHAT and FQNNGV. The CDR3 nucleotides read TGTGCCAGCAGCGACCGGGACAGGGGGGGTCATGAGCAGTTCTTC. Protein sequence: CASSDRDRGGHEQFF.

This chain links TRBV29-1 with TRBJ1-2; possible D gene TRBD1, 5 bases. The CDR3 extends over 13 amino acids. V lost 3 bases and J lost 5, with 13 bases in between. Per the germline V gene, CDR1 is SQVTM and CDR2 is ANQGSEA. CDR3 bases: TGCAGCGTTGATGACAGCTTAGGATATGGCTACACCTTC. This codes for CSVDDSLGYGYTF.

This clonotype was counted only a few times. The chain couples TRBV13 to TRBJ2-3, with TRBD2 matching over 8 bases. J lost 0 bases, V lost 0 bases, and 14 bases had no gene match. The CDR3 sequence is 20 residues long. Germline V gene sequence: CDR1 PRHDT, CDR2 FYEKMQ (reference sequence). CDR3 sequence (DNA): TGTGCCAGCAGCTTAGGAGGGACTAGGACCAGACCCTCTAGCACAGATACGCAGTATTTT. It translates to CASSLGGTRTRPSSTDTQYF.

The chain combines TRBV27 with TRBJ2-7; D is unclear. Germline lookup yields CDR1 MNHEY and CDR2 SMNVEV (reference sequence). The CDR3 has 13 residues. The germline V and J ends were trimmed by 3 bases and 3 bases, with 9 bases remaining between them. CDR3 nucleotide sequence: TGTGCCAGCAGTTTTTACGGAAACTACGAGCAGTACTTC. This gives the protein CASSFYGNYEQYF.

V gene TRBV28 combines with J gene TRBJ1-2; 7 positions match TRBD1. The CDR3 loop spans 14 amino acids. Trimming cost V 3 bases and J 5 bases; bases outside gene matches: 6. CDR1 is MDHEN and CDR2 is SYDVKM in the germline V gene. This CDR3 reads CASSFWTGPYGYTF. The CDR3 DNA is TGTGCCAGCAGTTTCTGGACAGGCCCGTATGGCTACACCTTC.

The chain links TRBV20-1 to TRBJ1-2, with D tentatively TRBD1 (5 bases). CDR1 and CDR2 (germline): DFQATT, SNEGSKA (reference sequence). This CDR3 is built from 14 residues. V lost 3 bases and J 6 bases, leaving 17 bases between the germline ends. CDR3 sequence: CSARVQGREDGYTF. The CDR3 bases are TGCAGTGCTAGGGTCCAGGGAAGGGAGGATGGCTACACCTTC.

This clonotype was seen a few times. The chain recombines TRBV5-1 with TRBJ2-5; TRBD2 agrees at 10 bases. The CDR3 covers 17 residues. Trimming took 4 bases from V and 1 from J; bases not matched to a gene: 10. Looked up from germline, CDR1 is SGHRS and CDR2 is YFSETQ. The DNA of the CDR3 is TGCGCCAGCAGCGCTAAAACTAGCGGGACCTTCCAAGAGACCCAGTACTTC. Its protein product is CASSAKTSGTFQETQYF.

This chain joins TRBV14 and TRBJ1-1; D remains unclear. CDR3 length: 13 residues. V shed 3 bases and J shed 5 bases, with 10 bases lying between them. Looked up from germline, CDR1 is SGHDN and CDR2 is FVKESK. CDR3 residues: CASSHSVETEAFF. As DNA, the CDR3 is TGTGCCAGCAGCCACTCCGTGGAGACTGAAGCTTTCTTT.

The chain employs TRBV20-1 and TRBJ1-6, with D tentatively TRBD1 (5 bases). V lost 6 bases and J lost 7, with 19 bases in between. Germline V gene sequence: CDR1 DFQATT, CDR2 SNEGSKA (reference sequence). This CDR3 is built from 15 residues. The CDR3 is CSARQSGTWNSPLHF. As DNA, the CDR3 is TGCAGTGCAAGACAGTCCGGGACTTGGAATTCACCCCTCCACTTT.